This TCR beta chain was obtained from a study of blood T cells in healthy people across ages. Study at large: Researchers report that template switching captured about one barcoded beta molecule per two T cells. Study-wide results and limits: With age, beta diversity per million T cells declined roughly linearly, significantly by around 43.

For the second PCR, which ran for 7 to 11 cycles, a sample-barcoded 5' primer and a J-beta primer mix were used. TCRdb analysed the 5' RACE reads with MiXCR anew, one entry per CDR3 protein. Among some 1,500,000 distinct CDR3 sequences listed, about 42% were seen once. This CDR3 has 16 residues. Germline V gene sequence: CDR1 SGHRS, CDR2 YFSETQ. This clonotype was detected only once. The antigen remains undetermined. Material: blood. The rearrangement links TRBV5-1 to TRBJ2-5; possibly TRBD2 for D (7 bases). The tail of the sequence fits TRBJ2-7 better, so the J call may be wrong. The clonotype originates from a woman between 18 and 29 years old in good health. The CDR3 here is CASSLERGGAIYEQYF. CDR3 DNA sequence: TGCGCCAGCAGCTTGGAGCGTGGGGGGGCGATCTACGAGCAGTACTTC.